This TCR beta chain was identified in a study of T cells in Graves' hyperthyroidism and ophthalmopathy. Whole-study findings and limits: Blood also held most thyroid clonotypes expanded beyond 0.001.

It was RNA transcripts that yielded the amplified TCR beta CDR3 regions. HTBI primers were employed in a first-round RT-PCR of the TCR CDR3. TCRdb reanalysed the multiplex PCR reads using MiXCR and keeps one entry per CDR3 protein. The sample has around 600,000 distinct CDR3 sequences, around 14% seen once; the top ten hold around 7%. This clonotype came up many times. Its target is unknown. The CDR3 length is 13 residues. Trimming cost V 7 bases and J 2 bases, with 10 bases left between them. CDR1 and CDR2 (germline): MGHDK, SYGVNS. The TCR sequence derives from a woman younger than 30 with Graves' ophthalmopathy. This sequence joins TRBV25-1 and TRBJ2-3; D not certain. The sequencing input was blood. CDR3 sequence reads: CASIPPYTDTQYF. The CDR3 DNA reads as TGTGCCAGCATTCCTCCTTACACAGATACGCAGTATTTT.